This entry lists 14 T cell receptor beta chains sequenced from one sample in a study of blood T cell repertoires in COVID-19. Clones were read by immunoSEQ multiplex PCR, and TCRdb kept only the in-frame ones, dropping some. This table has 150,000 to 200,000 clones, roughly 93% appearing once. Input material: peripheral blood. The origin of the receptors is an older woman with COVID-19, enrolled during active disease.

The chain couples TRBV7-2 to TRBJ1-1, with 7 bases aligning to TRBD1. Trimming cost V 6 bases and J 9 bases; bases outside gene matches: 4. CDR1 and CDR2 (germline): SGHTA, FQGNSA. CDR3 size: 11 residues. In nucleotides, the CDR3 is TGTGCCAGCAGGGAGGACAGGAAAGCTTTCTTT. It specifies CASREDRKAFF.

V usage is TRBV11-3 and J usage is TRBJ2-1, with 14 positions matching TRBD2. V gave up 5 bases and J gave up 3 bases; unmatched junction bases: 9. Per the germline V gene, CDR1 is SGHNT and CDR2 is YENEEA. This CDR3 spans 18 amino acids. CDR3 sequence (DNA): TGTGCCAGCAGCCCTGGGACTAGCGGGGGTGGCTTCTACAATGAGCAGTTCTTC. Encoded protein: CASSPGTSGGGFYNEQFF.

The rearrangement joins TRBV7-2 to TRBJ1-5, with no clear D. Germline V gene sequence: CDR1 SGHTA, CDR2 FQGNSA. The CDR3 is 16 residues long. V was cut by 1 base and J by 0 bases, with 10 bases left in between. The CDR3: CASSLEVTYSNQPQHF. CDR3 sequence (DNA): TGTGCCAGCAGCTTAGAAGTGACATATAGCAATCAGCCCCAGCATTTT.

The rearrangement joins TRBV2 to TRBJ2-7, with D unclear. The V and J ends lost 6 bases and 2 bases respectively, with 14 bases between them. The CDR3 has 14 residues. CDR1 and CDR2 from the germline V gene are SNHLY and FYNNEI. The CDR3 reads CASSPSTVTYEQYF. DNA of the CDR3: TGTGCCAGCAGCCCGTCCACGGTCACCTACGAGCAGTACTTC.

A few counts support this clone. The chain uses TRBV30 and TRBJ2-7, with D unresolved. Germline V gene lookup returns CDR1 GTSNPN and CDR2 SVGIG (reference sequence). CDR3 length: 11 residues. Trimming shortened V by 0 bases and J by 9 bases, and 9 bases separated the two germline ends. The CDR3: CAWSVLRPQYF. CDR3 DNA sequence: TGTGCCTGGAGTGTACTCAGGCCGCAGTACTTC.

The chain recombines TRBV9 with TRBJ2-2; the match to TRBD1 covers 7 bases. The V gene end was trimmed by 3 bases and the J gene end by 6 bases; junction bases not matched to a gene: 2. The CDR3 runs 13 residues. The V gene's germline CDR1 is SGDLS and CDR2 YYNGEE. This CDR3 is CASSADRAGELFF. The CDR3 nucleotides are TGTGCCAGCAGCGCTGACAGGGCCGGGGAGCTGTTTTTT.

As for this clone: The sample has other DNA sequences that encode this CDR3 too. This chain uses TRBV4-2 with TRBJ1-1, with a possible D match to TRBD1 (5 bases). The CDR3 length is 14 residues. Trimming pared 1 base from V and 2 bases from J, leaving 8 bases between. Germline V CDR1 and CDR2: LGHNA, YNFKEQ. CDR3 DNA: TGTGCCAGCAGCCAAGTCGGGGGAAACACTGAAGCTTTCTTT. This translates into CASSQVGGNTEAFF.

The chain carries TRBV5-1 and TRBJ2-5, with 13 bases aligning to TRBD2. The V gene end was trimmed by 4 bases and the J gene end by 5 bases; junction bases not matched to a gene: 8. The V gene's germline CDR1 is SGHRS and CDR2 YFSETQ. The CDR3 is 16 residues long. The DNA for the CDR3 is TGCGCCAGCAGCGGGACTAGCGGGGTCCTCGGGGAGACCCAGTACTTC. Protein product: CASSGTSGVLGETQYF.

J is TRBJ1-2 and V is TRBV27, with 9 bases fitting TRBD1. Trimming at V came to 9 bases and at J to 4 bases, leaving 6 bases not matched to a gene. Germline V gene sequence: CDR1 MNHEY, CDR2 SMNVEV (reference sequence). The CDR3 has 13 residues. As DNA, the CDR3 is TGTGCCAGTCGTACAGGGGGCATCTATGGCTACACCTTC. Translating gives CASRTGGIYGYTF.

The chain uses TRBV5-1 and TRBJ1-1, with D possibly matching TRBD1 (5 bases). CDR1 SGHRS and CDR2 YFSETQ come from the germline V gene. This CDR3 is 16 amino acids long. V shed 3 bases and J shed 2 bases, with 17 bases lying between them. The CDR3 sequence: CASSSPPRGTNTEAFF. The CDR3 bases are TGCGCCAGCAGCTCGCCTCCCCGGGGGACCAACACTGAAGCTTTCTTT.

The chain joins TRBV11-2 to TRBJ1-3; D is unclear. Germline-derived CDR1 and CDR2 are SGHAT and FQNNGV. The CDR3 loop spans 15 amino acids. Trimming left V 4 bases short and J 0 bases short, with 10 bases between. The CDR3 DNA sequence: TGTGCCAGCAGCTCGGGTCCCAGCTCTGGAAACACCATATATTTT. It translates to CASSSGPSSGNTIYF. The full variable domain, in which reference TRBV11-2 and TRBJ1-3 provide the parts outside the CDR3, is EAGVAQSPRYKIIEKRQSVAFWCNPISGHATLYWYQQILGQGPKLLIQFQNNGVVDDSQLPKDRFSAERLKGVDSTLKIQPAKLEDSAVYLCASSSGPSSGNTIYFGEGSWLTVV.

The V and J genes are TRBV7-9 and TRBJ1-6; D may be TRBD1 (6 bases). The ends were cut back, 5 bases at V and 7 bases at J, with 15 bases in the middle. The length of the CDR3 is 15 residues. The germline gives CDR1 SEHNR, CDR2 FQNEAQ (reference sequence). The CDR3 sequence: CASSPTGQGNSPLHF. DNA of the CDR3: TGTGCCAGCAGCCCTACGGGACAAGGAAATTCACCCCTCCACTTT.

This chain links TRBV5-1 with TRBJ1-2, with 9 bases lining up with TRBD1. The V segment lost 2 bases and the J segment 4 bases; nucleotides outside the gene matches: 12. Germline V lookup: CDR1 SGHRS, CDR2 YFSETQ. There are 17 residues in the CDR3. This CDR3 is CASSLEPDRGLSYGYTF. CDR3 in DNA: TGCGCCAGCAGCTTAGAGCCAGACAGGGGGTTAAGCTATGGCTACACCTTC.

The chain combines TRBV7-8 with TRBJ1-5; D might be TRBD1 (6 bases). Trimming stripped 5 bases from V and 5 bases from J, with 10 bases between. This CDR3 contains 13 residues. The germline gives CDR1 SGHVS, CDR2 FQNEAQ. CDR3 region: CASSPKGDQPQHF. CDR3 nucleotides: TGTGCCAGCAGCCCCAAGGGGGATCAGCCCCAGCATTTT.